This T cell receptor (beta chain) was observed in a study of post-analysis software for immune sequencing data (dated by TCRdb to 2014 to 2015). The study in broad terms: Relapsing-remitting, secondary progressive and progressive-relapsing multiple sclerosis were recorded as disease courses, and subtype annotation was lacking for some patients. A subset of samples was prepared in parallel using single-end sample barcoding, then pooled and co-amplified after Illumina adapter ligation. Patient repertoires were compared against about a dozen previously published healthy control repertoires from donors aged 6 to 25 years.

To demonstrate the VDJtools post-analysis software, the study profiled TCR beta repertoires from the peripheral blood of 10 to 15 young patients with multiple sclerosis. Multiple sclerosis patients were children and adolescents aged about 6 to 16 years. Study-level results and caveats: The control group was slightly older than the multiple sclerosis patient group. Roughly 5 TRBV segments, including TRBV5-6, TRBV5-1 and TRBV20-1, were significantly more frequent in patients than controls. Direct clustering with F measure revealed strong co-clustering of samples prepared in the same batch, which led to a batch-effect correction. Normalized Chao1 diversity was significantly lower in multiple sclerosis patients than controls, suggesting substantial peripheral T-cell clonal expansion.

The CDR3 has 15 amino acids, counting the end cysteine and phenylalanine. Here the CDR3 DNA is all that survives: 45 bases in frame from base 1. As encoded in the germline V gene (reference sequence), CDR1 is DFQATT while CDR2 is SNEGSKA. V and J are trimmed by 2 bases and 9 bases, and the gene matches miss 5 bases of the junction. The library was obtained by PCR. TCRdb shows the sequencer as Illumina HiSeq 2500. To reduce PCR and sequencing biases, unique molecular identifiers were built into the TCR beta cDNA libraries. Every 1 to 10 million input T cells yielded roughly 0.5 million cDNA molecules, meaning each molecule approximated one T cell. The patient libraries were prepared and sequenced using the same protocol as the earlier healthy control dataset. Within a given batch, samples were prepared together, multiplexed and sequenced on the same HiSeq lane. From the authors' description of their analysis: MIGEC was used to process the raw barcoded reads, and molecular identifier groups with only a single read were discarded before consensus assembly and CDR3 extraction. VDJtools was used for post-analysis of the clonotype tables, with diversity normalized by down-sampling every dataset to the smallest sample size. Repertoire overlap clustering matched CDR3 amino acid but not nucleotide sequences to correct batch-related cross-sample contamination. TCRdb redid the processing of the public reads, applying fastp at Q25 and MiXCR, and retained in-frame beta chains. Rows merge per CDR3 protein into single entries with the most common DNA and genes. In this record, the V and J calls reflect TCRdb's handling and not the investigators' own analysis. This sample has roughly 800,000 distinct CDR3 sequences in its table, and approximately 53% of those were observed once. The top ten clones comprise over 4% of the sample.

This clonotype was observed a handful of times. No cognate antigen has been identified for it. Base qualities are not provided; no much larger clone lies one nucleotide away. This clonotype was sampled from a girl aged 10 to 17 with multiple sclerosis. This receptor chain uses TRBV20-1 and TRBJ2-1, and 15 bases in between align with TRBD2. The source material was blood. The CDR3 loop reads CSARRTSGRVGEQFF. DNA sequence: TGCAGTGCTAGACGGACTAGCGGGAGGGTCGGTGAGCAGTTCTTC.